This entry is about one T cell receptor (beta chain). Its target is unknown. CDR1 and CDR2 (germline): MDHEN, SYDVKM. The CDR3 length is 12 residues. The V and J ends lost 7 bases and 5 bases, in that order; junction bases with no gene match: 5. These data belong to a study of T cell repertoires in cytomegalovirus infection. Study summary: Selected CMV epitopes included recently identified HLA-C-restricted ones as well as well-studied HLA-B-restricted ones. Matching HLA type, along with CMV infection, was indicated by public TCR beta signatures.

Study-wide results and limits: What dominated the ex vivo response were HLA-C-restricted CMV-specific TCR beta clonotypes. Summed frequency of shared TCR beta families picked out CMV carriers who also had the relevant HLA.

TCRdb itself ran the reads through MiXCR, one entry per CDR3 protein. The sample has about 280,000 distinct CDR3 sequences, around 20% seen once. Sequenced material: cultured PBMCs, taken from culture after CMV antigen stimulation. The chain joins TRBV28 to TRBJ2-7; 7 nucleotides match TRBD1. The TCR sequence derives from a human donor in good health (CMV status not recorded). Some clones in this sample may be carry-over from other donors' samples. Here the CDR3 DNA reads TGTGCCAGCACCGGGACAGAGGACGAGCAGTACTTC. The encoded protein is CASTGTEDEQYF. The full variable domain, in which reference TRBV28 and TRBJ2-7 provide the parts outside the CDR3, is DVKVTQSSRYLVKRTGEKVFLECVQDMDHENMFWYRQDPGLGLRLIYFSYDVKMKEKGDIPEGYSVSREKKERFSLILESASTNQTSMYLCASTGTEDEQYFGPGTRLTVT.